These T cell receptor beta chains were read from a single sample in a study of CD8+ T cells in alopecia areata. The protocol was immunoSEQ multiplex PCR, while the TCRdb copy is restricted to in-frame clones and leaves out a portion. The table records approximately 82,000 clones, just over 50% of them present only once. Specimen: NKG2D-high CD8+ T cells sorted from blood. These receptors came from a human donor with alopecia areata. Both conserved end residues are part of each CDR3. A D gene is named only where the DNA matches it firmly. The size entry is marked missing in some rows and otherwise reads once, few, many or a size class.

v_gene: TRBV28
d_gene: .
len: 13
abundance: .
j_gene: TRBJ1-2
CDR3aa: CASSLMGIGGYTF
CDR3nt: TGTGCCAGCAGTTTGATGGGGATCGGAGGCTACACCTTC

v_gene: TRBV4-1
d_gene: TRBD2
len: 16
abundance: few
j_gene: TRBJ2-3
CDR3aa: CASSQAASGGASAQYF
CDR3nt: TGCGCCAGCAGCCAGGCTGCTAGCGGGGGGGCCTCGGCGCAGTATTTT

v_gene: TRBV28
d_gene: .
len: 11
abundance: few
j_gene: TRBJ2-5
CDR3aa: CASSSAETQYF
CDR3nt: TGTGCCAGCAGTTCCGCAGAGACCCAGTACTTC

v_gene: TRBV30
d_gene: .
len: 13
abundance: .
j_gene: TRBJ1-1
CDR3aa: CAWSVLQNTEAFF
CDR3nt: TGTGCCTGGAGTGTACTGCAGAACACTGAAGCTTTCTTT

v_gene: TRBV27
d_gene: .
len: 13
abundance: .
j_gene: TRBJ1-5
CDR3aa: CASSLRGNQPQHF
CDR3nt: TGTGCCAGCAGTTTGCGGGGGAATCAGCCCCAGCATTTT

v_gene: TRBV4-3
d_gene: .
len: 13
abundance: few
j_gene: TRBJ2-3
CDR3aa: CASSPGYPDTQYF
CDR3nt: TGCGCCAGCAGCCCTGGATACCCAGATACGCAGTATTTT

v_gene: TRBV27
d_gene: .
len: 16
abundance: .
j_gene: TRBJ2-1
CDR3aa: CASSLFLPGIDNEQFF
CDR3nt: TGTGCCAGCAGTTTGTTCCTTCCGGGGATAGACAATGAGCAGTTCTTC

v_gene: TRBV18
d_gene: .
len: 15
abundance: .
j_gene: TRBJ1-2
CDR3aa: CASSPAAGGDYGYTF
CDR3nt: TGTGCCAGCTCACCAGCGGCAGGCGGCGACTATGGCTACACCTTC

v_gene: TRBV5-6
d_gene: .
len: 13
abundance: .
j_gene: TRBJ2-7
CDR3aa: CASSMIGTYEQYF
CDR3nt: TGTGCCAGCAGCATGATCGGAACCTACGAGCAGTACTTC

v_gene: TRBV27
d_gene: TRBD1
len: 14
abundance: .
j_gene: TRBJ2-5
CDR3aa: CASSLWDREGTQYF
CDR3nt: TGTGCCAGCAGTTTATGGGACAGGGAGGGAACCCAGTACTTC

v_gene: TRBV18
d_gene: .
len: 14
abundance: .
j_gene: TRBJ1-2
CDR3aa: CASSPTGQDYGYTF
CDR3nt: TGTGCCAGCTCACCAACAGGGCAGGACTATGGCTACACCTTC

v_gene: TRBV27
d_gene: TRBD1
len: 14
abundance: .
j_gene: TRBJ2-7
CDR3aa: CASSLATGGYEQYF
CDR3nt: TGTGCCAGCAGTCTTGCGACAGGGGGTTACGAGCAGTACTTC

v_gene: TRBV28
d_gene: .
len: 14
abundance: once
j_gene: TRBJ2-5
CDR3aa: CASSPSKGAVTQYF
CDR3nt: TGTGCCAGCAGTCCTTCTAAGGGAGCTGTGACCCAGTACTTC

v_gene: TRBV6-5
d_gene: .
len: 12
abundance: .
j_gene: TRBJ2-1
CDR3aa: CASRQGYNEQFF
CDR3nt: TGTGCCAGCAGGCAGGGCTACAATGAGCAGTTCTTC

v_gene: TRBV5-4
d_gene: .
len: 14
abundance: .
j_gene: TRBJ2-7
CDR3aa: CASSLTTEAREQYF
CDR3nt: TGTGCCAGCAGCCTAACTACCGAGGCACGCGAGCAGTACTTC

v_gene: TRBV28
d_gene: TRBD2
len: 14
abundance: .
j_gene: TRBJ2-7
CDR3aa: CASSFSGDLVEQYF
CDR3nt: TGTGCCAGCAGTTTTAGCGGGGATCTAGTGGAGCAGTACTTC

v_gene: TRBV29-1
d_gene: .
len: 16
abundance: .
j_gene: TRBJ2-3
CDR3aa: CSVEPNDGTSTDTQYF
CDR3nt: TGCAGCGTTGAACCTAATGACGGCACTAGCACAGATACGCAGTATTTT

v_gene: TRBV4-2
d_gene: .
len: 15
abundance: few
j_gene: TRBJ2-7
CDR3aa: CASSQDPGTTYEQYF
CDR3nt: TGTGCCAGCAGCCAAGATCCGGGAACGACCTACGAGCAGTACTTC

v_gene: TRBV29-1
d_gene: TRBD1
len: 19
abundance: few
j_gene: TRBJ1-1
CDR3aa: CSPPPGQGGFMVACTEAFF
CDR3nt: TGCAGTCCTCCCCCGGGACAGGGTGGGTTTATGGTGGCGTGCACTGAAGCTTTCTTT

v_gene: TRBV29-1
d_gene: TRBD1
len: 13
abundance: few
j_gene: TRBJ2-7
CDR3aa: CSVEARGSYEQYF
CDR3nt: TGCAGCGTTGAAGCCAGGGGGTCCTACGAGCAGTACTTC

v_gene: TRBV15
d_gene: .
len: 13
abundance: .
j_gene: TRBJ1-1
CDR3aa: CATSRDTVSEAFF
CDR3nt: TGTGCCACCAGCAGAGATACTGTGAGTGAAGCTTTCTTT

v_gene: TRBV9
d_gene: .
len: 16
abundance: .
j_gene: TRBJ2-7
CDR3aa: CASSPGGGASSYEQYF
CDR3nt: TGTGCCAGCAGCCCCGGAGGGGGGGCAAGCTCCTACGAGCAGTACTTC